A selection of T cell receptor beta chains follows, all from one sample in a study of cytomegalovirus exposure and HLA in healthy donors. Clones were sequenced by immunoSEQ multiplex PCR, and TCRdb holds only the in-frame ones, with some missing. The profile shows about 130,000 clones, roughly 84% of them singletons. The sample taken for sequencing was PBMCs. These TCRs come from a girl between 2 and 10 years old in good health and CMV-seronegative. The conserved cysteine and the conserved F or W are not part of the CDR3 here. Fields, in order: V gene, CDR3 protein.

v_gene: TRBV5-6; CDR3aa: ASSLEERQKFNYGYT
v_gene: TRBV4-3; CDR3aa: ASSYLSGGGDEQF
v_gene: TRBV28; CDR3aa: GPPNEQF
v_gene: TRBV15; CDR3aa: ATSREGRNTEAF
v_gene: TRBV19; CDR3aa: ASSMLGGDTEAF
v_gene: TRBV30; CDR3aa: AWSVNGDQETQY
v_gene: TRBV18; CDR3aa: ASSPYNTEAF
v_gene: TRBV6-4; CDR3aa: ASSDSKAGGEETQY
v_gene: TRBV5-8; CDR3aa: ASSRGQSGNTIY
v_gene: TRBV5-5; CDR3aa: ASSLAGGTGQETQY
v_gene: TRBV7-8; CDR3aa: ASSSLGEGRTYEQY
v_gene: TRBV13; CDR3aa: ASKLRGSSGNTIY
v_gene: TRBV10-3; CDR3aa: AISGTPNTEAF
v_gene: TRBV15; CDR3aa: ATREDRTNSPLH
v_gene: TRBV2; CDR3aa: ASKPDRGLNEQY
v_gene: TRBV5-4; CDR3aa: ASSLGFGGTDTQY
v_gene: TRBV5-4; CDR3aa: ASSCLIRGSFYGYT
v_gene: TRBV30; CDR3aa: AWSRDRSFYGYT
v_gene: TRBV9; CDR3aa: ASSEGLAGVERNEQF
v_gene: TRBV28; CDR3aa: ASSYRFRVVGYT
v_gene: TRBV27; CDR3aa: ASSPRGTTGANVLT
v_gene: TRBV29-1; CDR3aa: SVLGGAEEQY
v_gene: TRBV5-6; CDR3aa: ASRLSPGSRYTDTQY
v_gene: TRBV4-3; CDR3aa: ASSQGPPGEGKETQY
v_gene: TRBV25-1; CDR3aa: ASSERVGEKLF
v_gene: TRBV11-2; CDR3aa: ASSSRRGAGVETQY
v_gene: TRBV7-9; CDR3aa: ASSLGVYEQY
v_gene: TRBV19; CDR3aa: ASSQNRGWETQY
v_gene: TRBV7-2; CDR3aa: ASRDIGTSYTDTQY
v_gene: TRBV5-1; CDR3aa: ASSSSGGLTEAF
v_gene: TRBV11-2; CDR3aa: ASSLVLGGRNYGYT
v_gene: TRBV4-1; CDR3aa: ASSPLGGGQNTEAF
v_gene: TRBV9; CDR3aa: ASSLHDQGVRNEQF
v_gene: TRBV30; CDR3aa: AWSDGGESNQPQH
v_gene: TRBV21-1; CDR3aa: ASSARQGKHEKLF
v_gene: TRBV5-1; CDR3aa: ASSRPVAGRPYEQY
v_gene: TRBV29-1; CDR3aa: SGHRGVQETQY
v_gene: TRBV6-1; CDR3aa: ASSDSGTGTEQY
v_gene: TRBV5-1; CDR3aa: ASSLRPQGDSNQPQH
v_gene: TRBV13; CDR3aa: ASSLVATRSTDTQY
v_gene: TRBV6-1; CDR3aa: ASRSGRAGNQPQH
v_gene: TRBV27; CDR3aa: ASSSREGIGSYNEQF
v_gene: TRBV4-3; CDR3aa: ASSQVLGGAGEKLF
v_gene: TRBV6-5; CDR3aa: ASSTGENNQPQH
v_gene: TRBV4-3; CDR3aa: ASSPGLGSTYNEQF
v_gene: TRBV11-2; CDR3aa: ASSLAIEGYGYT